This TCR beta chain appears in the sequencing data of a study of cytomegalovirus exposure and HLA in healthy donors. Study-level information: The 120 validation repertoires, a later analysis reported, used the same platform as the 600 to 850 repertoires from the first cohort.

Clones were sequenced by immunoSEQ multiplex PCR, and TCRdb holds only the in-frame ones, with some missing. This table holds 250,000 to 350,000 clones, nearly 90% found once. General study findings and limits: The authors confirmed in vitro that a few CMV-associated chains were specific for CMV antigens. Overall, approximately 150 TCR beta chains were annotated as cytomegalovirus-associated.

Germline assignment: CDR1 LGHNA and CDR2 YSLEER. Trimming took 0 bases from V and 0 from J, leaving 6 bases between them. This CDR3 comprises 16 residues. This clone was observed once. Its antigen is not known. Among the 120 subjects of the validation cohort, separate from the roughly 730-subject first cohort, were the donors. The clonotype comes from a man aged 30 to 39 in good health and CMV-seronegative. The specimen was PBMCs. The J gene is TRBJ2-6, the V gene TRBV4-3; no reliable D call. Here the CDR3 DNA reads TGCGCCAGCAGCCAAGATATTTACTCTGGGGCCAACGTCCTGACTTTC. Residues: CASSQDIYSGANVLTF.